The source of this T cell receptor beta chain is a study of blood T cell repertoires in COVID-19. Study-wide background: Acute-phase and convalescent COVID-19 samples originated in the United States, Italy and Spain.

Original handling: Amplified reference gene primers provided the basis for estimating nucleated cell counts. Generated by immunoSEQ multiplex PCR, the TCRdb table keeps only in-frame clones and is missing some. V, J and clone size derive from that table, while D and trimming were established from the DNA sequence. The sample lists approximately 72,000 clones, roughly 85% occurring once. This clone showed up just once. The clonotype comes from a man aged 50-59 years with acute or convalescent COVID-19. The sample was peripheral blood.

The CDR3, as DNA: TGCGCCAGCAGTGAGGGGAGGGGCGGCAATCAGCCCCAGCATTTT. This gives the protein CASSEGRGGNQPQHF. The genes are TRBV10-2 and TRBJ1-5; TRBD1 might be the D (5 bases). Trimming stripped 2 bases from V and 2 bases from J, with 10 bases between. CDR3 length equals 15 residues. CDR1 and CDR2 (germline): WSHSY, SAAADI.